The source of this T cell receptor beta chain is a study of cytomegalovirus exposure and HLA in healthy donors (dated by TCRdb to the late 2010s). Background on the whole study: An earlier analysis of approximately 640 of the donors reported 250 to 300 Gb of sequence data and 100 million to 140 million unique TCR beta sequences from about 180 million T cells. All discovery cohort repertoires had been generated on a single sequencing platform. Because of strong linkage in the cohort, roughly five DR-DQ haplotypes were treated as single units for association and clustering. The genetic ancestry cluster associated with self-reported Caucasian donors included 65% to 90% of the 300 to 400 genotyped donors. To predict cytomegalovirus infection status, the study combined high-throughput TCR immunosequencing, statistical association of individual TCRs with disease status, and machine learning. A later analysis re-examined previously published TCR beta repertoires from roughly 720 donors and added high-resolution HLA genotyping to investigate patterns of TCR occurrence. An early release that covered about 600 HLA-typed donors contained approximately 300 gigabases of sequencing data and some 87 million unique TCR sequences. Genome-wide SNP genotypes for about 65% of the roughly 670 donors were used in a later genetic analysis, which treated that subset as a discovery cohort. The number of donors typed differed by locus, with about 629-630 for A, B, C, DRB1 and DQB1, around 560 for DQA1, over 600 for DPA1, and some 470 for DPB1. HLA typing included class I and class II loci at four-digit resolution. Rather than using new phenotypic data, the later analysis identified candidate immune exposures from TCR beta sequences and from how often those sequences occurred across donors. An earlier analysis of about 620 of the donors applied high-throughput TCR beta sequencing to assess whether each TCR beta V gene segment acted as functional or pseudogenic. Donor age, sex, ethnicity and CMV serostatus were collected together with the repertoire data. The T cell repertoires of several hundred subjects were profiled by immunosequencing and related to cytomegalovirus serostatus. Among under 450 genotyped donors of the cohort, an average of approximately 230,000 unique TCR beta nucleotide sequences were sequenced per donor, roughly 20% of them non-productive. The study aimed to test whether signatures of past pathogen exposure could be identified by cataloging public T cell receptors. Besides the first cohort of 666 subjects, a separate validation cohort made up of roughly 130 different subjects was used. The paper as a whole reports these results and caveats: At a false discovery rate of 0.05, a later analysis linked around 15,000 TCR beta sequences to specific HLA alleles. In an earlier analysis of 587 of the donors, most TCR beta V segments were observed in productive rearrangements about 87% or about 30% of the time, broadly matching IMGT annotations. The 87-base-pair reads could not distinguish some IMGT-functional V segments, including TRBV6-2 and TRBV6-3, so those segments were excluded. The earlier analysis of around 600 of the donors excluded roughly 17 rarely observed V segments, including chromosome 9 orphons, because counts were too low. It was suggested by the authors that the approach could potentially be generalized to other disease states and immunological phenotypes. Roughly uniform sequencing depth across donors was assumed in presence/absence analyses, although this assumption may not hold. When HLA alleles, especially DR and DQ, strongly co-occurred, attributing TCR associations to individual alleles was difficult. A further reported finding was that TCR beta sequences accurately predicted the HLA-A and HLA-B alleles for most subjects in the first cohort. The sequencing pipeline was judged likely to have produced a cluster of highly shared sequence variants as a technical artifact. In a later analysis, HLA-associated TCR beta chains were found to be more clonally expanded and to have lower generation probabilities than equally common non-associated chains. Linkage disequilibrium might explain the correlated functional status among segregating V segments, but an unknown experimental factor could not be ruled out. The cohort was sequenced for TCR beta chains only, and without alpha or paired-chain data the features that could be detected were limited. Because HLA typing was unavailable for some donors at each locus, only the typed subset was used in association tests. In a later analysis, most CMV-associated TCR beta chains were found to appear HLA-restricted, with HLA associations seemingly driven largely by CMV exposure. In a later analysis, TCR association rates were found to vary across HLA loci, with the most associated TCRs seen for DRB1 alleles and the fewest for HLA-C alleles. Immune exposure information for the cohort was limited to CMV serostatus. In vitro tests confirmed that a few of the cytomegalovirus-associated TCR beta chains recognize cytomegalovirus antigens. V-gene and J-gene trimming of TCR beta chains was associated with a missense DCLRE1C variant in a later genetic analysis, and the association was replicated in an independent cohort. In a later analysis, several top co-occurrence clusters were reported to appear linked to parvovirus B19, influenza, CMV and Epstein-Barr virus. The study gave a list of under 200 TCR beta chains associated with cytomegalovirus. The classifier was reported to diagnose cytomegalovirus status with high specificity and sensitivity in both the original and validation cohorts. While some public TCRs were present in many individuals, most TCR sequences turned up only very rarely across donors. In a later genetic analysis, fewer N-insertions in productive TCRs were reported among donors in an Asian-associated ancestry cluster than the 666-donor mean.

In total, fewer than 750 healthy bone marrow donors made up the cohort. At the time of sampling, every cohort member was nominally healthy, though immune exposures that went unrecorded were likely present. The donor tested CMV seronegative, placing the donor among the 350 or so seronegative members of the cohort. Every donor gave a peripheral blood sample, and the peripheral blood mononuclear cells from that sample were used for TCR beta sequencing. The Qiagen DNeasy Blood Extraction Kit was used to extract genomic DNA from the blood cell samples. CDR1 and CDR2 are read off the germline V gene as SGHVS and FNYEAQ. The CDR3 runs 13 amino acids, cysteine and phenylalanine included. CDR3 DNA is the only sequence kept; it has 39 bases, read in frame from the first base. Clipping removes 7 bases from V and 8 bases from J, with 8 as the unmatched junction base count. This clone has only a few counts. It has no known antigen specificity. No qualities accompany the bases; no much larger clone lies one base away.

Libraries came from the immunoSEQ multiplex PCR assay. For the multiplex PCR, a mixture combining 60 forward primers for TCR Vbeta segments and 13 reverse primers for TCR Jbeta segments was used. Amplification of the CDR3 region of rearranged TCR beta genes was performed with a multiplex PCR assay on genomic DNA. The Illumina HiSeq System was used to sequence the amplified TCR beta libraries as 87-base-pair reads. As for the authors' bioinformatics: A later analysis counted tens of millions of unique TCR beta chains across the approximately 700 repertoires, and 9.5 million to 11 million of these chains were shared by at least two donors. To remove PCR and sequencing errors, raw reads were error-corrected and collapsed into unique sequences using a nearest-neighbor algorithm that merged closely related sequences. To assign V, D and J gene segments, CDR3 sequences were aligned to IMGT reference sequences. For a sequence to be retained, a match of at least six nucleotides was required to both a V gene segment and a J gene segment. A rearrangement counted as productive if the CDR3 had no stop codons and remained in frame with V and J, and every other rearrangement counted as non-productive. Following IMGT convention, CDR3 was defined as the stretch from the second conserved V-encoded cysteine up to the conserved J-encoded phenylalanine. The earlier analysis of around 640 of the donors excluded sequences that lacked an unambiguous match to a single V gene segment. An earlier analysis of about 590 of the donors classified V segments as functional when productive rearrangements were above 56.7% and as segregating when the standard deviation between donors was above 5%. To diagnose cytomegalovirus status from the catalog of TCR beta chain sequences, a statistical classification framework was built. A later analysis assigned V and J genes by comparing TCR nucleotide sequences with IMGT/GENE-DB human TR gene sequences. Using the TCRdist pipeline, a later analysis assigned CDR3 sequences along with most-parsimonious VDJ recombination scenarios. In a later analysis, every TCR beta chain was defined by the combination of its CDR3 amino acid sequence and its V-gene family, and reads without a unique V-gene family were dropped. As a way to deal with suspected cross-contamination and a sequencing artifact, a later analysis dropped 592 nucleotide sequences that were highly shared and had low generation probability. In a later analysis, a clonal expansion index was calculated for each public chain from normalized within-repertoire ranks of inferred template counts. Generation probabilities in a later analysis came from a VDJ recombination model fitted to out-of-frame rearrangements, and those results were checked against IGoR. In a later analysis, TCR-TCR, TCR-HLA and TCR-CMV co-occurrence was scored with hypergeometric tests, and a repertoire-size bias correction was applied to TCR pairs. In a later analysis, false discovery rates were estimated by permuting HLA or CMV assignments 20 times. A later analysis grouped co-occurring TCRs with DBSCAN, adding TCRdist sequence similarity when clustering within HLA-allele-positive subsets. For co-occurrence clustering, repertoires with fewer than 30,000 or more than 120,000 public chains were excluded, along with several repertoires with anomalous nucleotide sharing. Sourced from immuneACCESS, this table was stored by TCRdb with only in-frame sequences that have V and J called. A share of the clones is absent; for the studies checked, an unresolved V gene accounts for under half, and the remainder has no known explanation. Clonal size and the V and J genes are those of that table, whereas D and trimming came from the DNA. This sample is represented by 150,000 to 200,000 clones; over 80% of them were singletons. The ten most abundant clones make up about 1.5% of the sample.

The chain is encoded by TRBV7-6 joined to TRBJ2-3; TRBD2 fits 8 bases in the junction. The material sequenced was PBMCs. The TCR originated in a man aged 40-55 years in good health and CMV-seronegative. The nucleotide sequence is TGTGCCAGCACTCTTAACCGGGAGGGTACGCAGTATTTT. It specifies CASTLNREGTQYF. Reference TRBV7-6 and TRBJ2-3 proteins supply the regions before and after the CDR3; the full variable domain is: GAGVSQSPRYKVTKRGQDVALRCDPISGHVSLYWYRQALGQGPEFLTYFNYEAQQDKSGLPNDRFSAERPEGSISTLTIQRTEQRDSAMYRCASTLNREGTQYFGPGTRLTVL.